This T cell receptor (beta chain) was recorded in a study of sequential checkpoint blockade in melanoma. Study overall: Arm A got nivolumab then ipilimumab; arm B the reverse, 1:1. Maintenance nivolumab came after either treatment sequence.

The repertoire was sequenced with immunoSEQ multiplex PCR; TCRdb's copy has only in-frame clones and lacks some. The table records roughly 18,000 clones, more than 55% of them present only once. Treatment in this sample: randomized to nivolumab then ipilimumab (arm A) or the reverse (arm B). No patient had prior DNA-damaging chemotherapy. From thawed PBMCs, live CD3+CD8+ cells negative for CD19 and CD56 were sorted. This CDR3 region has 17 residues. The ends lost 0 bases at V and 11 bases at J; junction bases unmatched: 9. Germline-derived CDR1 and CDR2 are MGHRA and YSYEKL. The sample consisted of CD8+ T cells sorted from blood (inferred from file names), taken from a patient given nivolumab and ipilimumab in sequence. The TCR was taken from a human donor with melanoma. The rearrangement joins TRBV4-1 to TRBJ1-6; 11 bases fit TRBD1. The CDR3 here is CASSQDRDRGVRAPLHF. The CDR3 DNA reads TGCGCCAGCAGCCAAGACAGGGACAGGGGGGTGAGAGCACCCCTCCACTTT.